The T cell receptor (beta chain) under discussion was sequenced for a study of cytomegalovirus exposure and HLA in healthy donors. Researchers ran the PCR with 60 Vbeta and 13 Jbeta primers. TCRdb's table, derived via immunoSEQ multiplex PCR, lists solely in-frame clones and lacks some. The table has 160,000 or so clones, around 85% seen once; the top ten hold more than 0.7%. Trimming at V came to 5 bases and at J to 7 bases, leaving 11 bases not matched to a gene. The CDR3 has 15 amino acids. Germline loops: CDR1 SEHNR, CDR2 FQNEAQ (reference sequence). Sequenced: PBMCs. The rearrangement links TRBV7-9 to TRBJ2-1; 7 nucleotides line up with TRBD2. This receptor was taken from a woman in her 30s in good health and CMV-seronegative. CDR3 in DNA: TGTGCCAGCAGCCCAGGTTTGGCGGGGGAGAATGAGCAGTTCTTC. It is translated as CASSPGLAGENEQFF.